The present TCR beta chain was sequenced within a study of cytomegalovirus exposure and HLA in healthy donors. For the study at large: The approximately 710 first-cohort repertoires and the 100 to 150 validation repertoires shared the same platform, a later analysis reported.

Here immunoSEQ multiplex PCR was the method, and the copy in TCRdb shows in-frame clones only, minus some. The data contain some 160,000 clones, approximately 91% of them seen just once; the ten biggest clones take up approximately 0.7%. The CDR3 has 15 amino acids. The trim removed 4 bases at V and 6 bases at J, leaving 9 bases unmatched. The germline CDR1 and CDR2 sequences are MRHNA and SNTAGT. J is TRBJ2-1 and V is TRBV6-4; 7 nucleotides align to TRBD1. Input material: PBMCs. This TCR derives from a young man in good health and CMV-seronegative. CDR3 nucleotide sequence: TGTGCCAGCAGTGCCCAGACAGGGCCGGGCAATGAGCAGTTCTTC. Translated: CASSAQTGPGNEQFF.